The next 8 T cell receptor beta chains were all read from a single sample in a study of Ad26.COV2.S vaccination and SARS-CoV-2 variants. The treatment is: around 19 received Ad26.COV2.S at low or high dose, single or two shots; a few received placebo; per-sample allocation not given. Repertoires come from day 63 after the first vaccine or placebo injection. Using immunoSEQ multiplex PCR, the repertoire was profiled, and TCRdb retains in-frame clones only, with some absent. Of about 680,000 clones listed, more than 80% are singletons. This specimen was peripheral blood, taken in a trial of Ad26.COV2.S vaccine versus placebo. Receptors originate from a person aged 18-65 years who received the Ad26.COV2.S COVID-19 vaccine or a placebo.

This clone was counted between two and nine times. This sequence joins TRBV5-6 and TRBJ1-3; D remains ambiguous. In germline, CDR1 is SGHDT, CDR2 YYEEEE. V dropped 4 bases and J dropped 3 bases, with 5 bases sitting between them. The CDR3 is made up of 12 amino acids. CDR3 protein: CASSRHGNTIYF. As DNA, the CDR3 is TGTGCCAGCAGCCGACATGGAAACACCATATATTTT.

The rearrangement joins TRBV3-1 (or the pseudogene TRBV3-2) to TRBJ2-3; 14 positions match TRBD2. CDR1 LGHDT and CDR2 YNNKEL come from the germline V gene (reference sequence). The CDR3 runs to 20 residues. Trimming took 2 bases from V and 0 from J; bases not matched to a gene: 10. CDR3 in amino acids: CASSQTTGTSGSGSTDTQYF. The CDR3 nucleotides are TGTGCCAGCAGCCAAACCACCGGGACTAGCGGGAGTGGGAGCACAGATACGCAGTATTTT.

V is TRBV7-9 and J is TRBJ1-2; D is unresolved. V dropped 4 bases and J dropped 4 bases, with 19 bases sitting between them. In germline, CDR1 is SEHNR, CDR2 FQNEAQ (reference sequence). The CDR3 runs 16 residues. This CDR3 is CASSYQKSRLLYGYTF. DNA of the CDR3: TGTGCCAGCAGCTACCAAAAGTCACGGTTGCTCTATGGCTACACCTTC. The entire variable domain, with the rest obtained from reference TRBV7-9 and TRBJ1-2, is as follows: DTGVSQNPRHKITKRGQNVTFRCDPISEHNRLYWYRQTLGQGPEFLTYFQNEAQLEKSRLLSDRFSAERPKGSFSTLEIQRTEQGDSAMYLCASSYQKSRLLYGYTFGSGTRLTVV.

The V gene is TRBV24-1, the J gene TRBJ2-2, with D uncertain. CDR1 and CDR2 (germline): KGHDR, SFDVKD. The ends were cut back, 6 bases at V and 6 bases at J, with 10 bases in the middle. The CDR3 is 13 residues long. CDR3 coding DNA: TGTGCCACCAGTTGGGGTATTTCCGGGGAGCTGTTTTTT. Translating gives CATSWGISGELFF.

A single count supports this clone. The chain combines TRBV19 with TRBJ2-5; the D gene is possibly TRBD2 (6 bases). The CDR3 extends over 20 amino acids. The V and J ends lost 1 base and 4 bases respectively, with 28 bases between them. Germline loops: CDR1 LNHDA, CDR2 SQIVND (reference sequence). The CDR3 reads CASSIGAHRREGTQGETQYF. The DNA of the CDR3 is TGTGCCAGTAGTATAGGGGCCCACCGGCGGGAAGGGACCCAAGGAGAGACCCAGTACTTC. The full variable domain, in which reference TRBV19 and TRBJ2-5 provide the parts outside the CDR3, is DGGITQSPKYLFRKEGQNVTLSCEQNLNHDAMYWYRQDPGQGLRLIYYSQIVNDFQKGDIAEGYSVSREKKESFPLTVTSAQKNPTAFYLCASSIGAHRREGTQGETQYFGPGTRLLVL.

The chain carries TRBV30 and TRBJ2-7; a weak D match, TRBD1 (5 bases). Germline lookup yields CDR1 GTSNPN and CDR2 SVGIG (reference sequence). V lost 0 bases to trimming and J lost 6 bases, with 15 bases between them. The CDR3 consists of 14 residues. The CDR3 is CAWSVGRAQGEQYF. In DNA form, the CDR3 reads TGTGCCTGGAGTGTTGGTAGGGCTCAGGGCGAGCAGTACTTC.

The chain recombines TRBV19 with TRBJ2-7, with 10 bases lining up with TRBD1. V dropped 2 bases and J dropped 7; count of bases not matched to a gene: 5. Germline CDR1 LNHDA, CDR2 SQIVND (reference sequence). The CDR3 has 14 amino acids. CDR3 in DNA: TGTGCCAGTAGTATAAGACAGGGGGCGCATGAGCAGTACTTC. Translation: CASSIRQGAHEQYF.

This rearrangement joins TRBV19 to TRBJ1-3; D is undetermined. This CDR3 contains 15 residues. CDR1 is LNHDA and CDR2 is SQIVND in the germline V gene (reference sequence). The V end was cut by 10 bases, the J end by 3 bases, with 19 bases between. This chain's CDR3 is CATSRREGFGNTIYF. CDR3 DNA: TGTGCCACCTCGAGGAGGGAAGGCTTTGGAAACACCATATATTTT.